This T cell receptor beta chain comes out of a study of blood T cell repertoires in COVID-19. Measured with immunoSEQ multiplex PCR; TCRdb has only the in-frame clones, and not every one. The table records roughly 200,000 clones, around 87% of them present only once. The CDR3 runs 14 residues. The germline V gene encodes CDR1 MNHEY and CDR2 SMNVEV (reference sequence). The V and J ends lost 8 bases and 2 bases, in that order; junction bases with no gene match: 6. Sequencing was carried out using peripheral blood. The receptor was derived from a man between 40 and 49 years old with active or convalescent COVID-19. This chain joins TRBV27 and TRBJ2-7; 10 bases line up with TRBD1. DNA of the CDR3: TGTGCCAGCGGAAGGGACAGGGGTACCTACGAGCAGTACTTC. Encoded protein: CASGRDRGTYEQYF.